The sequence of this T cell receptor (beta chain) was determined in a study of sequential checkpoint blockade in melanoma. Study at large: Each arm's sequence ended with maintenance nivolumab. Findings of the study overall: Tumor T-cell fraction and clonality correlated with PD-L1 and CD8+ counts.

Comment on this clone: The antigen remains undetermined.

V lost 4 bases to trimming and J lost 5 bases, with 16 bases between them. Per germline, CDR1 SGHRS and CDR2 YFSETQ. This CDR3 region has 14 residues. Produced via immunoSEQ multiplex PCR; TCRdb's table is partial and in-frame only. The table shows around 6,100 clones, with approximately 20% occurring only once. The treatment is: randomized to nivolumab then ipilimumab (arm A) or the reverse (arm B). This rearrangement joins TRBV5-1 to TRBJ2-7; D is ambiguous. Sequencing used tumor tissue (inferred from file names), obtained from a patient given nivolumab and ipilimumab in sequence. This receptor was identified in a human donor with melanoma. In DNA form, the CDR3 reads TGCGCCAGCAGCCAGACGGACGGGCGCGACGAGCAGTACTTC. It translates to CASSQTDGRDEQYF. The full variable domain, in which reference TRBV5-1 and TRBJ2-7 provide the parts outside the CDR3, is KAGVTQTPRYLIKTRGQQVTLSCSPISGHRSVSWYQQTPGQGLQFLFEYFSETQRNKGNFPGRFSGRQFSNSRSEMNVSTLELGDSALYLCASSQTDGRDEQYFGPGTRLTVT.